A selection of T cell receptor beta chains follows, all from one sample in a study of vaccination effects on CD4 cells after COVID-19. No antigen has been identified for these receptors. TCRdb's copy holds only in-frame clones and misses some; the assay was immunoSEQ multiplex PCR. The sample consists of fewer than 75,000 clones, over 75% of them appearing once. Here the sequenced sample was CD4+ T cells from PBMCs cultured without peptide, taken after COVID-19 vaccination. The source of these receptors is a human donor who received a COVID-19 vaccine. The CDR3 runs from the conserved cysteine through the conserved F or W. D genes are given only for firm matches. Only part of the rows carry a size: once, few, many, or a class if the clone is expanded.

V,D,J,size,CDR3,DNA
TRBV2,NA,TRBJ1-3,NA,CASSKDTSSSGNTIYF,TGTGCCAGCAGTAAGGACACATCGAGCTCTGGAAACACCATATATTTT
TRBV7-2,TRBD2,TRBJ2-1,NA,CASSLVYRLAGGDNEQFF,TGTGCCAGCAGCTTAGTGTACCGTCTAGCGGGGGGGGACAATGAGCAGTTCTTC
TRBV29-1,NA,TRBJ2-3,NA,CSVRKGASTDTQYF,TGCAGCGTTCGGAAAGGGGCTAGCACAGATACGCAGTATTTT
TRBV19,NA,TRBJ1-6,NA,CASSVRGSDSPLHF,TGTGCCAGTAGTGTCAGGGGCAGCGATTCACCCCTCCACTTT
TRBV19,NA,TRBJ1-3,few,CASSRGTTEFSGNTIYF,TGTGCCAGTAGTAGGGGGACGACGGAGTTCTCTGGAAACACCATATATTTT
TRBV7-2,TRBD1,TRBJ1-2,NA,CASSGKMTGGSGYTF,TGTGCCAGCAGCGGAAAGATGACAGGGGGCAGTGGCTACACCTTC
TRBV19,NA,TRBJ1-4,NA,CASSDGFNEKLFF,TGTGCCAGTAGTGATGGATTTAATGAAAAACTGTTTTTT
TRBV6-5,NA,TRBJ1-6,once,CASSWDRAENSPLHF,TGTGCCAGCAGTTGGGACCGGGCTGAAAATTCACCCCTCCACTTT
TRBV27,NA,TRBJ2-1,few,CATKRDSIYNEQFF,TGTGCCACAAAGCGGGACAGCATCTACAATGAGCAGTTCTTC
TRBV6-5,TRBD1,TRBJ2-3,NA,CASNDRGVMTDTQYF,TGTGCCAGCAACGACAGGGGAGTTATGACAGATACGCAGTATTTT
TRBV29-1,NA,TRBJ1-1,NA,CSAGEVFGTEAFF,TGCAGCGCCGGGGAGGTTTTCGGCACTGAAGCTTTCTTT
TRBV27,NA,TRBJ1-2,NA,CASSLSIRVTDYGYTF,TGTGCCAGCAGTTTATCGATCCGGGTGACAGACTATGGCTACACCTTC
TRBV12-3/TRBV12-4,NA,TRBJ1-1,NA,CASTRVVTEAFF,TGTGCCAGCACGCGGGTGGTCACTGAAGCTTTCTTT
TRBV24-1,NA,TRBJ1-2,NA,CATVGGKGYTF,TGTGCCACCGTTGGCGGGAAGGGCTACACCTTC
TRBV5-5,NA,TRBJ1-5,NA,CASSLVGSPEQPQHF,TGTGCCAGCAGCTTGGTTGGGAGTCCGGAGCAGCCCCAGCATTTT
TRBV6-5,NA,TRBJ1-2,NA,CASSYQGPAIF,TGTGCCAGCAGTTACCAGGGCCCTGCGATCTTC
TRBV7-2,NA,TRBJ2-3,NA,CASSSYLNTDTQYF,TGTGCCAGCAGCTCGTACCTAAACACAGATACGCAGTATTTT
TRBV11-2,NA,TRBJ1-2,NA,CASSLGGSGGYTF,TGTGCCAGCAGCTTAGGGGGGAGCGGAGGCTACACCTTC
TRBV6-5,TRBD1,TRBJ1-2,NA,CASRGSTGSYGYTF,TGTGCCAGCAGGGGCTCGACAGGGAGCTATGGCTACACCTTC
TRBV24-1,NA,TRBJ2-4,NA,CATSDSKDHKNIQYF,TGTGCCACCAGTGATTCCAAAGACCACAAAAACATTCAGTACTTC
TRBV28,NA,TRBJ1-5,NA,CASSDSNQPQHF,TGTGCCAGCTCGGATAGCAATCAGCCCCAGCATTTT
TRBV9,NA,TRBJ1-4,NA,CASSVRPDPEKLFF,TGTGCCAGCAGCGTCCGCCCAGATCCGGAAAAACTGTTTTTT
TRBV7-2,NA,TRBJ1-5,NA,CASSLRPAQPQHF,TGTGCCAGCAGCTTAAGGCCGGCGCAGCCCCAGCATTTT
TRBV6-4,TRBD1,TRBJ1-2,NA,CASSLYRGDNYGYTF,TGTGCCAGCAGTCTTTACAGGGGAGACAACTATGGCTACACCTTC
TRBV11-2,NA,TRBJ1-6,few,CASSLGFRDSNSPLHF,TGTGCCAGCAGCTTAGGTTTTCGAGACAGTAATTCACCCCTCCACTTT
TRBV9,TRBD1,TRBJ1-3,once,CASSLRDRVGGNTIYF,TGTGCCAGCAGCCTTAGGGACAGGGTAGGGGGAAACACCATATATTTT
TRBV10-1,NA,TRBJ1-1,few,CASSALGNTEAFF,TGCGCCAGCAGTGCATTGGGGAACACTGAAGCTTTCTTT
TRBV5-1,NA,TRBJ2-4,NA,CASSLDGLGKNIQYF,TGCGCCAGCAGCTTGGATGGGCTGGGCAAAAACATTCAGTACTTC
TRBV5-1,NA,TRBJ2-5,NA,CASSFAGAGQETQYF,TGCGCCAGCAGCTTCGCGGGGGCGGGTCAAGAGACCCAGTACTTC
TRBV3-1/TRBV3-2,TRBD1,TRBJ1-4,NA,CASSPQGPGTATNEKLFF,TGTGCCAGCAGCCCCCAAGGACCGGGGACAGCGACTAATGAAAAACTGTTTTTT
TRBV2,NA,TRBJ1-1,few,CASSVPGRTEAFF,TGTGCCAGCAGTGTACCAGGGCGCACTGAAGCTTTCTTT
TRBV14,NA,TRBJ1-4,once,CASSQEGGTEKLFF,TGTGCCAGCAGCCAAGAAGGCGGGACTGAAAAACTGTTTTTT
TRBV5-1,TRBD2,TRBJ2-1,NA,CASRTKTSGVQEQFF,TGCGCCAGCAGGACGAAGACTAGCGGCGTTCAGGAGCAGTTCTTC
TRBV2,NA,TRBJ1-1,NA,CASSVGPEAFF,TGTGCCAGCAGTGTCGGGCCTGAAGCTTTCTTT
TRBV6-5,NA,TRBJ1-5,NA,CASRDWAQPQHF,TGTGCCAGCAGGGATTGGGCTCAGCCCCAGCATTTT
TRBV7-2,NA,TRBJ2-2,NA,CASSLVGTNTGELFF,TGTGCCAGCAGCTTAGTAGGAACGAACACCGGGGAGCTGTTTTTT
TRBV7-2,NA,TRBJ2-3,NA,CASSPPTSTDTQYF,TGTGCCAGCAGCCCCCCGACGTCTACGGATACGCAGTATTTT
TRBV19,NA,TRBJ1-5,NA,CASRNSGVQPQHF,TGTGCCAGTAGAAATTCAGGAGTTCAGCCCCAGCATTTT
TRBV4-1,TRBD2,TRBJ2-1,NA,CASSWQPGLAVYNEQFF,TGCGCCAGCAGCTGGCAACCGGGACTAGCGGTTTACAATGAGCAGTTCTTC
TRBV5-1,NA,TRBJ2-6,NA,CASSVQTGSGANVLTF,TGCGCCAGCAGTGTACAGACGGGCTCTGGGGCCAACGTCCTGACTTTC
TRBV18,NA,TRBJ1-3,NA,CASSPQTGASGNTIYF,TGTGCCAGCTCACCACAGACAGGTGCCTCTGGAAACACCATATATTTT